This TCR beta chain stems from a study of beta chain features in type 1 diabetes. Study-wide points: More deletions and fewer insertions at VDJ junctions were seen in type 1 diabetes patients. In the patient group, naive, central memory and Treg TCRB repertoires seemed more alike than in the healthy donor group. Over-representation of high TCR-expressing cells was a possible consequence of cDNA sequencing.

As to this clone: Its specificity is unknown.

Isolation of CD4+ naive, central memory, regulatory and stem cell-like memory cells was achieved by sorting via CD45RO/CCR7/CD25/CD127/CD95/CD27. Germline CDR1 reads DFQATT; CDR2 reads SNEGSKA (reference sequence). The CDR3 spans 11 residues. The V and J ends lost 5 bases and 9 bases respectively, with 13 bases between them. Expressed TCRB transcripts were sequenced, since all the RNA that had been isolated was reverse transcribed. TCRdb's table, derived via immunoSEQ multiplex PCR, lists solely in-frame clones and lacks some. The sample lists under 250,000 clones; approximately 10% were seen once. V usage is TRBV20-1 and J usage is TRBJ2-5, with D unclear. The sequenced material came from central memory CD4+ T cells from blood. The TCR originated in a man in his late teens or twenties in good health. CDR3 sequence (DNA): TGCAGTGCTCTTAGTGAATTAGCCCAGTACTTC. It encodes CSALSELAQYF.